Given below is one T cell receptor beta chain in context. The data derive from a study of cytomegalovirus exposure and HLA in healthy donors. Background on the study: Within an early data release were about 85 million unique TCRs drawn from HLA-typed donors.

Researchers ran the PCR with 60 Vbeta and 13 Jbeta primers. TCRdb's copy holds only in-frame clones and misses some; the assay was immunoSEQ multiplex PCR. There are under 140,000 clones in the sample; over 60% occur only once, and 1% to 1.5% lies in the top ten. This CDR3 has 14 residues. From germline, CDR1 is MDHEN and CDR2 SYDVKM. V was cut by 4 bases and J by 9 bases, with 18 bases left in between. The clonotype originates from a woman aged 30 to 39 in good health and CMV-seronegative. Material: PBMCs. V gene TRBV28 combines with J gene TRBJ1-2, with D possibly being TRBD1 (6 bases). This chain's CDR3 is CASSSPGHPKSYTF. The DNA of the CDR3 is TGTGCCAGCAGTTCGCCGGGACACCCCAAAAGCTACACCTTC.